The subject of this entry is one T cell receptor beta chain. This record belongs to a study of cytomegalovirus exposure and HLA in healthy donors. Turning to the study itself: From about 180 million T cells, an earlier analysis saw under 140 million unique TCR beta sequences.

PCR employed 60 Vbeta and 13 Jbeta primers. Clones were read by immunoSEQ multiplex PCR, and TCRdb kept only the in-frame ones, dropping some. This sample carries under 150,000 clones, around 78% of them seen once, and the ten largest clones take 1.8%. The CDR3 loop spans 16 amino acids. With 0 bases removed from V and 6 bases from J, the gap between germline ends came to 15 bases. The germline CDR1 and CDR2 sequences are SGHTA and FQGTGA. The chain uses TRBV7-3 and TRBJ2-1, with D hard to call. The sequenced sample consisted of PBMCs. The clonotype originates from a female donor in good health and CMV-seropositive. The CDR3 sequence: CASSLTTRIPSNEQFF. CDR3 DNA sequence: TGTGCCAGCAGCTTAACGACGCGGATCCCTTCCAATGAGCAGTTCTTC.